This T cell receptor beta chain is drawn from a study of beta chain features in type 1 diabetes. Study-wide context: Cell yields, age and gender were similar between patients and healthy donors.

Every isolated RNA sample was fully reverse transcribed, so sequencing captured expressed TCRB transcripts. Method: immunoSEQ multiplex PCR; TCRdb's copy keeps in-frame clones and lacks some. Of more than 300,000 clones listed, roughly 13% are singletons. The CDR3 loop spans 12 amino acids. Germline CDR1 and CDR2: GTSNPN and SVGIG (reference sequence). V lost 2 bases and J lost 5, with 9 bases in between. Whole-study results and caveats: For Type 1 diabetes patients, all four CD4+ subsets carried TCRB CDR3s that were moderately but significantly shorter.

Sorting gave populations that all exceeded 98% purity. As to this clone: Its specificity is not known.

The chain combines TRBV30 with TRBJ1-1; D remains unclear. This TCR was recovered from a young man in good health. Sequenced material: naive CD4+ T cells from blood. CDR3 loop: CAWSTGKTEAFF. In nucleotides, the CDR3 is TGTGCCTGGAGTACCGGTAAAACTGAAGCTTTCTTT.